These 11 T cell receptor beta chains were all obtained from the same sample, sequenced in a study of OX40 agonist ivuxolimab in advanced cancers. Repertoires were generated with immunoSEQ multiplex PCR, while TCRdb's copy carries only in-frame clones and drops some. The profile shows approximately 75,000 clones, roughly nine tenths of them singletons. Specimen: CD4+ or CD8+ T cells sorted from blood, collected in a trial of the OX40 agonist ivuxolimab. Receptors originate from an adult with an advanced solid tumor such as melanoma, head and neck, liver or kidney cancer.

The J gene is TRBJ2-3, the V gene TRBV28; the match to TRBD2 covers 8 bases. From germline, CDR1 is MDHEN and CDR2 SYDVKM. The length of the CDR3 is 14 residues. J lost 2 bases, V lost 10 bases, and 8 bases had no gene match. CDR3 loop: CATRTSPPTDTQYF. CDR3 sequence (DNA): TGTGCCACGCGGACTAGCCCCCCCACAGATACGCAGTATTTT.

The rearrangement links TRBV5-8 to TRBJ1-5; D is unresolved. CDR1 and CDR2 (germline): SGHTS, YDEGEE. Trimming cost V 0 bases and J 1 base, with 8 bases left between them. The CDR3 runs 15 residues. The CDR3: CASSLGQDSNQPQHF. CDR3 bases: TGTGCCAGCAGCTTGGGTCAGGACAGCAATCAGCCCCAGCATTTT.

This clone was seen a single time. The CDR3 sequence is CASSLEGGSGYTF. CDR3 nucleotide sequence: TGCGCCAGCAGCTTGGAGGGGGGCTCTGGCTACACCTTC. This sequence joins TRBV5-1 and TRBJ1-2, with D perhaps TRBD1 (6 bases). The germline CDR1 and CDR2 sequences are SGHRS and YFSETQ. This CDR3 contains 13 residues. V lost 0 bases to trimming and J lost 7 bases, with 10 bases between them.

This chain uses TRBV13 with TRBJ2-4, with D hard to call. Germline CDR1 reads PRHDT; CDR2 reads FYEKMQ (reference sequence). This CDR3 contains 14 residues. Between the trimmed V and J ends, which lost 6 bases and 1 base, there was a span of 10 bases. CDR3 DNA sequence: TGTGCCAGCAGTTACAGATTGGCCAAAAACATTCAGTACTTC. Translating gives CASSYRLAKNIQYF.

The CDR3 DNA is TGTGCCAGCAGCGAGAGGGTCTGGGAGACCCAGTACTTC. Translation gives CASSERVWETQYF. This chain links TRBV9 with TRBJ2-5, with D perhaps matching TRBD2 (5 bases). Looked up from germline, CDR1 is SGDLS and CDR2 is YYNGEE. V shed 3 bases and J shed 5 bases, with 11 bases lying between them. The CDR3 runs to 13 residues.

The V call is TRBV7-8, the J call TRBJ2-1; D might be TRBD1 (6 bases). The CDR3 sequence is 15 residues long. V was cut by 5 bases and J by 0 bases, with 11 bases left in between. Germline V gene sequence: CDR1 SGHVS, CDR2 FQNEAQ. The CDR3 region is CASSAMDSSYNEQFF. CDR3 bases: TGTGCCAGCAGCGCCATGGACAGCTCCTACAATGAGCAGTTCTTC.

J is TRBJ2-5 and V is TRBV15, with no clear D. CDR3 length: 14 residues. Trimming shortened V by 0 bases and J by 2 bases, and 7 bases separated the two germline ends. Germline V gene sequence: CDR1 LNHNV, CDR2 YYDKDF (reference sequence). The CDR3 sequence is CATSRDYTQETQYF. The DNA of the CDR3 is TGTGCCACCAGCAGAGATTACACGCAAGAGACCCAGTACTTC.

The chain recombines TRBV15 with TRBJ1-3, with D maybe TRBD1 (5 bases). V was clipped by 0 bases and J by 3 bases, with 12 bases between them. Germline V gene sequence: CDR1 LNHNV, CDR2 YYDKDF (reference sequence). This CDR3 is 16 amino acids long. CDR3 DNA sequence: TGTGCCACCAGCAGAGATTCCCCCGGGGGTGGAAACACCATATATTTT. Residues: CATSRDSPGGGNTIYF.

The J gene is TRBJ2-7, the V gene TRBV29-1; D may be TRBD1 (6 bases). Per germline, CDR1 SQVTM and CDR2 ANQGSEA. The CDR3 covers 15 residues. The germline V and J ends were trimmed by 6 bases and 5 bases, with 23 bases remaining between them. The CDR3: CSVIKTTGPGHEQYF. The CDR3 DNA reads TGCAGCGTGATAAAGACCACAGGGCCGGGCCACGAGCAGTACTTC.

The chain is built from TRBV6-5 and TRBJ1-4; D not certain. Looked up from germline, CDR1 is MNHEY and CDR2 is SVGAGI. The CDR3 runs 13 residues. The germline V and J ends were trimmed by 6 bases and 7 bases, with 12 bases remaining between them. Written as DNA, the CDR3 is TGTGCCAGCAGACCCTTTGAGATTGAAAAACTGTTTTTT. Protein: CASRPFEIEKLFF.

The genes are TRBV19 and TRBJ2-5, with 7 bases aligning to TRBD1. Trimming at V came to 5 bases and at J to 4 bases, leaving 7 bases not matched to a gene. The CDR3 spans 14 residues. CDR1 and CDR2 (germline): LNHDA, SQIVND (reference sequence). CDR3 nucleotide sequence: TGTGCCAGTAGTCCCCGGGACAGCCGAGAGACCCAGTACTTC. Translation gives CASSPRDSRETQYF.